This T cell receptor beta chain was identified during a study of shared clonotypes between healthy human individuals. Study results and limitations: An expected dependence of interdonor clonotype sharing on sequencing depth was noted. Limited genetic and exposure-history diversity came from having few donors.

Assay used: immunoSEQ multiplex PCR; TCRdb lists only in-frame clones, some missing. The sample records hundreds of thousands of clones, roughly 94% being singletons. Naivety among CD8 cells was defined by CD45RO negativity and positive CCR7 selection, thereby excluding terminally differentiated effector memory CD45RA+ cells. V lost 0 bases and J lost 2, with 12 bases in between. CDR1 is SGHDT and CDR2 is YYEEEE in the germline V gene. This CDR3 is built from 15 residues. Concerning this clone: Its target is not known.

Sequenced input: naive CD8+ T cells sorted from blood. This TCR was sampled from a man in his thirties or forties in good health. The gene calls are TRBV5-6 and TRBJ2-7, with D hard to call. Here the CDR3 DNA reads TGTGCCAGCAGCTTGGGCGCCCTTCTCCCCTACGAGCAGTACTTC. Protein sequence: CASSLGALLPYEQYF.